Each of the 25 T cell receptor beta chains below was sequenced from the same sample in a study of breast tumors, draining lymph nodes, adjacent tissues. TCRdb re-called the multiplex PCR reads with MiXCR, one entry per CDR3 protein. Seen here are more than 100,000 distinct CDR3 sequences, about 22% observed once, and the top ten hold approximately 2.7%. Axillary draining lymph nodes of breast cancer patients supplied the node samples. Source material: axillary lymph node tissue. These receptors were obtained from a female donor with breast cancer. Some clones in this sample may be carry-over from other donors' samples.

As to this clonotype: Given a much more abundant clone one base away, this may be a read error. The chain carries TRBV20-1 and TRBJ2-2; 7 positions agree with TRBD2. CDR1 is DFQATT, CDR2 SNEGSKA, per germline (reference sequence). This CDR3 contains 14 residues. V trimming: 6 bases; J trimming: 5 bases; junction bases outside the gene matches: 9. The CDR3 sequence: CSAPSGERTGELFF. The CDR3 DNA reads TGCAGTGCCCCAAGCGGGGAGCGAACCGGGGAGCTGTTTTTT.

On this clonotype: Possible read error: a much larger clone is one base away. The CDR3 ends on some other residue instead of the conserved phenylalanine or tryptophan, so this is likely a read error. The V call is TRBV2, the J call TRBJ2-7, with D hard to call. The CDR3 consists of 12 residues. V was trimmed by 6 bases and J by 2 bases, leaving 8 bases between them. Germline-derived CDR1 and CDR2 are SNHLY and FYNNEI. The CDR3 DNA reads as TGTGCCAGCAGGGTGACAACCTACGAGCAGTACCTC. It codes for CASRVTTYEQYL.

A word on this clonotype: This sequence may be a read error, since a much larger clone differs from it by one base. The DNA of the CDR3 is TGTGCCAGCAGTTGGAAAGGGAGTGGCTACACCTTC. Translating gives CASSWKGSGYTF. The V gene is TRBV6-6, the J gene TRBJ1-2; D is uncertain. V gave up 4 bases and J gave up 7 bases, with 10 bases separating them. This CDR3 spans 12 amino acids. Germline V gives CDR1 MNHNY, CDR2 SVGAGI (reference sequence).

Comments on this clonotype: This may arise from a read error, as a much more abundant clone is one base away. The V gene is TRBV29-1, the J gene TRBJ2-2; TRBD1 matches 10 bases. The CDR3 contains 14 residues. Germline lookup yields CDR1 SQVTM and CDR2 ANQGSEA. The V and J ends lost 5 bases and 3 bases, in that order; junction bases with no gene match: 3. This CDR3 reads CSVRTGGYTGELFF. CDR3 DNA: TGCAGCGTTAGGACAGGGGGGTACACCGGGGAGCTGTTTTTT.

This clonotype was detected ten times or more. The chain is built from TRBV6-1 and TRBJ2-7; TRBD1 matches 8 bases. In germline, CDR1 is MNHNS, CDR2 SASEGT. The V gene end was trimmed by 6 bases and the J gene end by 3 bases; junction bases not matched to a gene: 4. The CDR3 consists of 13 residues. The CDR3: CASRQGEFYEQYF. The DNA of the CDR3 is TGTGCCAGCAGACAGGGGGAGTTCTACGAGCAGTACTTC.

The V and J genes are TRBV5-1 and TRBJ2-3; 10 bases are shared with TRBD1. V was clipped by 6 bases and J by 1 base; unmatched bases: 11. Germline V lookup: CDR1 SGHRS, CDR2 YFSETQ. The CDR3 length is 17 residues. Written as DNA, the CDR3 is TGCGCCAGCAACTCCGGGACAGGGGCGGTTGGCACAGATACGCAGTATTTT. Amino acids: CASNSGTGAVGTDTQYF.

At least ten counts were recorded for this clonotype. This sequence joins TRBV6-5 and TRBJ2-7, with D unclear. With 6 bases removed from V and 3 bases from J, the gap between germline ends came to 18 bases. This CDR3 has 15 residues. Germline lookup yields CDR1 MNHEY and CDR2 SVGAGI. Written as DNA, the CDR3 is TGTGCCAGCAGCCCCACGGGTCCCGGAAACTACGAGCAGTACTTC. Its translation: CASSPTGPGNYEQYF.

This clonotype appeared many times. This chain links TRBV7-2 with TRBJ2-1; 8 bases are a match to TRBD2. The CDR3 has 16 residues. Germline CDR1 reads SGHTA; CDR2 reads FQGNSA. With V trimmed by 5 bases and J by 3 bases, 9 bases remained unmatched. CDR3 sequence reads: CASSPNSGNLYNEQFF. Here the CDR3 DNA reads TGTGCCAGCAGCCCTAATAGCGGGAACCTCTACAATGAGCAGTTCTTC.

This clonotype was observed a handful of times. A much more abundant neighbour one base away suggests this may be a read error. The chain employs TRBV29-1 and TRBJ2-1; TRBD2 aligns across 16 bases. CDR1 and CDR2 from the germline V gene are SQVTM and ANQGSEA. Trimming at V came to 7 bases and at J to 15 bases, leaving 15 bases not matched to a gene. The CDR3 has 15 amino acids. CDR3 residues: CSADPGTSGRGKMFF. CDR3 sequence (DNA): TGCAGCGCCGACCCCGGGACTAGCGGGAGGGGTAAAATGTTCTTC.

This clonotype showed up just a few times. This may stem from a read error, because a much larger clone lies one nucleotide away. This rearrangement joins TRBV19 to TRBJ2-2; 7 bases map to TRBD1. Germline V gene data show CDR1 as LNHDA and CDR2 as SQIVND (reference sequence). The CDR3 covers 16 residues. Losses at the gene ends were 6 bases for V and 3 bases for J; bases not matched to a gene: 10. CDR3 nucleotide sequence: TGTGCCAGTAGCCGGACAGGACCTATCGACACCGGGGAGCTGTTTTTT. This translates into CASSRTGPIDTGELFF.

A word on this clonotype: Just one base apart from a much larger clone, this may be a read error. The V gene is TRBV7-2, the J gene TRBJ2-7, with 8 bases matching TRBD1. In germline, CDR1 is SGHTA, CDR2 FQGNSA. V lost 4 bases, J lost 0 bases, and 11 bases stayed unmatched. This CDR3 comprises 17 residues. In DNA form, the CDR3 reads TGTGCCAGCAGCTGTCAAGTAACAGGGGGAGCCTCCTACGAGCAGTACTTC. Residues: CASSCQVTGGASYEQYF.

V usage is TRBV7-9 and J usage is TRBJ2-7; 8 bases match TRBD1. CDR1 SEHNR and CDR2 FQNEAQ come from the germline V gene (reference sequence). V lost 4 bases, J lost 9 bases, and 11 bases stayed unmatched. CDR3 size: 14 residues. CDR3 sequence: CASSSETGAIGQYF. DNA for the CDR3: TGTGCCAGCAGCTCAGAGACAGGGGCTATCGGGCAGTACTTC. Full variable domain (missing parts from reference TRBV7-9 and TRBJ2-7): DTGVSQNPRHKITKRGQNVTFRCDPISEHNRLYWYRQTLGQGPEFLTYFQNEAQLEKSRLLSDRFSAERPKGSFSTLEIQRTEQGDSAMYLCASSSETGAIGQYFGPGTRLTVT.

This clonotype was counted ten times or more. The chain carries TRBV30 and TRBJ2-3; D might be TRBD2 (5 bases). The CDR3 is 16 residues long. Trimming took off 2 bases at V and 0 bases at J, with 15 bases between the two ends. Germline V gives CDR1 GTSNPN, CDR2 SVGIG (reference sequence). The CDR3 DNA sequence: TGTGCCTGGAGTTCCTCGAGCGGATCTAGCACAGATACGCAGTATTTT. Its protein is CAWSSSSGSSTDTQYF.

This clonotype was seen many times. The CDR3 nucleotides read TGCGCCAGCAGTCACAGCGGGAGGCAGTACGAGCAGTACTTC. Translation gives CASSHSGRQYEQYF. V gene TRBV5-1 combines with J gene TRBJ2-7; TRBD2 aligns across 9 bases. Germline CDR1 SGHRS, CDR2 YFSETQ. The CDR3 is 14 residues long. Unmatched junction bases numbered 7, after V lost 5 bases and J lost 4 bases.

In its sample, this clonotype was seen many times. The chain employs TRBV9 and TRBJ2-3, with D perhaps TRBD2 (7 bases). The V end lost 1 base, the J end lost 2 bases, and 17 bases lay between the germline ends. Germline V gene sequence: CDR1 SGDLS, CDR2 YYNGEE. This CDR3 region has 17 residues. The CDR3 DNA sequence: TGTGCCAGCAGCGTAATCGGACTAGGGGGGAACACAGATACGCAGTATTTT. Its translation: CASSVIGLGGNTDTQYF.

This clonotype was picked up many times. CDR3 region: CASSEALAKNEQFF. The CDR3, as DNA: TGTGCCAGCAGTGAAGCGCTGGCCAAGAATGAGCAGTTCTTC. This chain joins TRBV2 and TRBJ2-1; D not certain. Trimming stripped 0 bases from V and 7 bases from J, with 10 bases between. This CDR3 is built from 14 residues. Germline CDR1 is SNHLY and CDR2 is FYNNEI.

This clonotype appeared many times. The V gene is TRBV27, the J gene TRBJ2-3, with D hard to call. Trimming shortened V by 0 bases and J by 3 bases, and 10 bases separated the two germline ends. CDR1 is MNHEY and CDR2 is SMNVEV in the germline V gene (reference sequence). The CDR3 is 15 amino acids. The CDR3 reads CASSLSGLRTDTQYF. CDR3 nucleotide sequence: TGTGCCAGCAGTTTATCAGGGTTGCGGACAGATACGCAGTATTTT.

This clonotype was recorded at least ten times. The CDR3 loop is CASSEGRRVAGANVLTF. CDR3 nucleotide sequence: TGTGCCAGCAGTGAAGGCCGGAGGGTGGCTGGGGCCAACGTCCTGACTTTC. The V gene is TRBV6-1, the J gene TRBJ2-6, with D possibly being TRBD2 (6 bases). From germline, CDR1 is MNHNS and CDR2 SASEGT. This CDR3 has 17 amino acids. Trimming removed 1 base at V and 2 bases at J, with 12 bases between.

This clonotype was seen many times. J is TRBJ2-7 and V is TRBV12-3 or TRBV12-4; 7 bases map to TRBD2. The CDR3 loop spans 18 amino acids. The V and J ends lost 3 bases and 1 base, in that order; junction bases with no gene match: 15. DNA for the CDR3: TGTGCCAGCAGTTTCCGGGTCACTGCAGCGGGGAAGTCCTACGAGCAGTACTTC. The encoded protein is CASSFRVTAAGKSYEQYF.

This clonotype was seen at least ten times. The genes are TRBV5-8 and TRBJ2-5, with a possible D match to TRBD1 (6 bases). Trimming took 1 base from V and 3 from J, leaving 16 bases between them. In germline, CDR1 is SGHTS, CDR2 YDEGEE. The CDR3 runs 16 residues. The CDR3 DNA reads TGTGCCAGCAGCTTGTATGGGGCAGGACAGAAAGAGACCCAGTACTTC. It yields the protein CASSLYGAGQKETQYF.

This clonotype showed up many times. This chain uses TRBV4-1 with TRBJ2-3; 8 bases are a match to TRBD2. Germline CDR1 MGHRA, CDR2 YSYEKL. The V segment lost 0 bases and the J segment 4 bases; nucleotides outside the gene matches: 18. The CDR3 is 20 residues long. CDR3 in DNA: TGCGCCAGCAGCCAAGATACGAGGGGGGGACTAGGGTTGCGCGCAGATACGCAGTATTTT. It yields the protein CASSQDTRGGLGLRADTQYF.

This clonotype was found many times. The V and J genes are TRBV2 and TRBJ2-1, with D tentatively TRBD2 (5 bases). This CDR3 has 17 residues. Germline V gives CDR1 SNHLY, CDR2 FYNNEI. The V gene lost 2 bases and the J gene lost 0 bases, with 14 bases spanning the gap. CDR3 sequence (DNA): TGTGCCAGCAGTGAACTATTAGGACTGAGCTCCTACAATGAGCAGTTCTTC. It codes for CASSELLGLSSYNEQFF.

This clonotype has ten or more counts. The chain is built from TRBV7-6 and TRBJ2-3; D call uncertain. Germline V gene sequence: CDR1 SGHVS, CDR2 FNYEAQ. The CDR3 consists of 15 residues. V dropped 5 bases and J dropped 5 bases, with 17 bases sitting between them. The CDR3 protein is CASSAIGEWGDTQYF. The CDR3 coding sequence is TGTGCCAGCAGCGCCATTGGAGAGTGGGGAGATACGCAGTATTTT.

The V call is TRBV5-4, the J call TRBJ2-1; TRBD2 agrees at 8 bases. Trimming at V came to 2 bases and at J to 2 bases, leaving 6 bases not matched to a gene. The CDR3 has 16 amino acids. Germline values: CDR1 SGHNT, CDR2 YYREEE (reference sequence). This chain's CDR3 is CASSFGGGATYNEQFF. As DNA, the CDR3 is TGTGCCAGCAGCTTCGGGGGGGGGGCGACCTACAATGAGCAGTTCTTC.

The rearrangement uses TRBV29-1 and TRBJ2-2, with D perhaps matching TRBD1 (6 bases). V lost 7 bases, J lost 4 bases, and 22 bases lay in between. This CDR3 region has 16 residues. CDR1 is SQVTM, CDR2 ANQGSEA, per germline. CDR3: CSAFVPGHRPTGELFF. CDR3 DNA sequence: TGCAGCGCGTTCGTCCCGGGACACAGGCCCACCGGGGAGCTGTTTTTT.